This T cell receptor beta chain was observed in a study of beta chain features in type 1 diabetes. On the study more broadly: Investigators examined roughly 99,000,000 sorted cells across all samples.

This clone came up a few times. As yet, its antigen is unknown. The sequenced template was cDNA made from the entire isolated RNA. Profiling relied on immunoSEQ multiplex PCR, and the TCRdb table lists in-frame clones only, not all of them. The sample lists approximately 470,000 clones; approximately 30% were seen once. The CDR3 consists of 15 residues. CDR1 is SGHTA and CDR2 is FQGNSA in the germline V gene. V was pared by 3 bases and J by 0 bases, with 12 bases between. General study findings and limits: The similarity of naive, central memory and Treg TCRB repertoires appeared greater among patients than among healthy donors. In type 1 diabetes patients, VDJ junctions had fewer insertions; deletions at these junctions were more frequent.

Material: naive CD4+ T cells from blood. This sequence originates from a man aged 18 to 30 in good health. The genes are TRBV7-2 and TRBJ2-7, with D possibly being TRBD2 (6 bases). The CDR3 sequence is CASSFLGGDSYEQYF. The DNA for the CDR3 is TGTGCCAGCAGCTTCCTGGGGGGAGACTCCTACGAGCAGTACTTC.